A single sample gave rise to the 12 T cell receptor beta chains below, sequenced in a study of blood T cell repertoires in COVID-19. TCRdb's table, derived via immunoSEQ multiplex PCR, lists solely in-frame clones and lacks some. The data show about 14,000 clones, around 83% seen once. The sample consisted of peripheral blood. The receptor source for this set is a man older than 75 with active or convalescent COVID-19.

The V gene is TRBV7-2, the J gene TRBJ2-7; D may be TRBD2 (5 bases). The CDR3 has 13 residues. Germline assignment: CDR1 SGHTA and CDR2 FQGNSA. V was cut by 3 bases and J by 7 bases, with 13 bases left in between. As DNA, the CDR3 is TGTGCCAGCAGCTTTGGGCGGGTGGAAGAGCAGTACTTC. This encodes CASSFGRVEEQYF.

This clone was seen only a few times. The chain is built from TRBV10-3 and TRBJ1-5; D not certain. V lost 3 bases and J 5 bases, leaving 8 bases between the germline ends. The CDR3 spans 13 residues. Germline lookup yields CDR1 ENHRY and CDR2 SYGVKD. CDR3 region: CAISDSFYQPQHF. CDR3 nucleotides: TGTGCCATCAGTGACAGTTTCTATCAGCCCCAGCATTTT.

This clone was recorded only once. Here the CDR3 DNA reads TGCGCCAGCAGTGAAACAGGGGGCACAGATACGCAGTATTTT. Encoded protein: CASSETGGTDTQYF. V gene TRBV10-1 combines with J gene TRBJ2-3, with 7 bases identical to TRBD1. CDR1 is WNHNN, CDR2 SYGVQD, per germline (reference sequence). The CDR3 runs to 14 residues. V lost 3 bases to trimming and J lost 1 base; unmatched junction nucleotides: 1.

The chain combines TRBV7-9 with TRBJ1-1; 7 bases map to TRBD1. Germline V gives CDR1 SEHNR, CDR2 FQNEAQ (reference sequence). CDR3 length equals 17 residues. J gave up 1 base and V 1 base, and 9 bases lay outside the gene matches. The CDR3 spells CASSLGGDRAKNTEAFF. The CDR3, as DNA: TGTGCCAGCAGCTTAGGGGGAGACAGGGCGAAGAACACTGAAGCTTTCTTT. The variable domain in full, with the rest retrieved from reference TRBV7-9 and TRBJ1-1, is DTGVSQNPRHKITKRGQNVTFRCDPISEHNRLYWYRQTLGQGPEFLTYFQNEAQLEKSRLLSDRFSAERPKGSFSTLEIQRTEQGDSAMYLCASSLGGDRAKNTEAFFGQGTRLTVV.

For the CDR3, the DNA is TGTGCCAGCTCACCGCAGGGGGATGGGGAGACCCAGTACTTC. Its translation: CASSPQGDGETQYF. This rearrangement joins TRBV18 to TRBJ2-5; 7 bases map to TRBD1. Trimming at V came to 3 bases and at J to 5 bases, leaving 6 bases not matched to a gene. CDR3 length: 14 residues. Germline-derived CDR1 and CDR2 are KGHSH and LQKENI.

The chain links TRBV27 to TRBJ1-1; D is perhaps TRBD1 (5 bases). Germline assignment: CDR1 MNHEY and CDR2 SMNVEV (reference sequence). This CDR3 region has 15 residues. V lost 2 bases, J lost 2 bases, and 12 bases lay in between. The CDR3 spells CASSLRGLGNTEAFF. Here the CDR3 DNA reads TGTGCCAGCAGTTTAAGGGGTCTGGGAAACACTGAAGCTTTCTTT.

The CDR3 is CASSPEPGLAGGYTQYF. The CDR3 DNA reads TGCGCCAGCAGCCCGGAACCCGGACTAGCGGGGGGATATACGCAGTATTTT. The rearrangement links TRBV5-1 to TRBJ2-3; TRBD2 matches 14 bases. Germline V gene sequence: CDR1 SGHRS, CDR2 YFSETQ. This CDR3 contains 17 residues. Losses at the gene ends were 4 bases for V and 7 bases for J; bases not matched to a gene: 11.

The chain uses TRBV5-6 and TRBJ1-4; D gene ambiguous. Germline CDR1 SGHDT, CDR2 YYEEEE. The CDR3 consists of 18 residues. With 4 bases removed from V and 2 bases from J, the gap between germline ends came to 21 bases. DNA for the CDR3: TGTGCCAGCAGCCCACCGTGGTGGAGGGAAGCGACTAATGAAAAACTGTTTTTT. This gives the protein CASSPPWWREATNEKLFF.

The chain links TRBV3-1 (or the pseudogene TRBV3-2) to TRBJ1-5; D is ambiguous. CDR3 length: 13 residues. Trimming cost V 0 bases and J 4 bases, with 4 bases left between them. Germline CDR1 is LGHDT and CDR2 is YNNKEL (reference sequence). The DNA of the CDR3 is TGTGCCAGCAGCCAAGATACAAATCAGCCCCAGCATTTT. Translating it yields CASSQDTNQPQHF.

V usage is TRBV7-9 and J usage is TRBJ1-2; possible D gene TRBD1, 6 bases. V lost 5 bases and J lost 10, with 23 bases in between. CDR3 length: 15 amino acids. Germline lookup yields CDR1 SEHNR and CDR2 FQNEAQ (reference sequence). CDR3 coding DNA: TGTGCCAGCAGCGCCACCGGGACACTTCGTCTGGACTACACCTTC. Its protein is CASSATGTLRLDYTF.

This clone was counted once. The chain links TRBV10-2 to TRBJ2-7; 8 nucleotides match TRBD1. V shed 6 bases and J 3 bases; nucleotides not matched to a gene: 4. This CDR3 contains 13 residues. Germline V gene lookup returns CDR1 WSHSY and CDR2 SAAADI. The CDR3 region has the DNA TGCGCCAGCAGAGGACAGGGCGGCTACGAGCAGTACTTC. Translation: CASRGQGGYEQYF.

The chain is built from TRBV3-1 (or the pseudogene TRBV3-2) and TRBJ1-1; weak D call: TRBD1 (5 bases). Looked up from germline, CDR1 is LGHDT and CDR2 is YNNKEL (reference sequence). The length of the CDR3 is 16 residues. V lost 0 bases and J lost 0, with 11 bases in between. The CDR3 DNA follows: TGTGCCAGCAGCCAAGATTTCAGGGCGATGAACACTGAAGCTTTCTTT. This codes for CASSQDFRAMNTEAFF.